Shown below are 20 T cell receptor beta chains from a single sample sequenced in a study of T-cell reconstitution after alpha-beta-depleted transplantation in children. For TCRbeta, the library was prepared with unique molecular identifiers. TCRdb reprocessed the PCR reads via MiXCR and lists one record per CDR3 protein. In the table there are hundreds of thousands of distinct CDR3 sequences, about an eighth of which are singletons. The input for sequencing was PBMCs from the stem cell graft donor, taken from the stem cell graft. The receptors derive from a human donor who donated a stem cell graft to a child with combined immunodeficiency.

This clonotype was observed at least ten times. The V gene is TRBV4-3, the J gene TRBJ1-4, with D unresolved. V was cut by 4 bases and J by 0 bases, with 6 bases left in between. CDR1 is LGHNA, CDR2 YSLEER, per germline. This CDR3 contains 14 residues. The CDR3: CASSPGATNEKLFF. The CDR3 coding sequence is TGCGCCAGCAGCCCAGGCGCAACTAATGAAAAACTGTTTTTT.

This rearrangement joins TRBV4-3 to TRBJ2-3; 7 bases are a match to TRBD1. V shed 0 bases, J shed 4 bases, and the junction held 7 bases outside the gene matches. The CDR3 consists of 16 residues. The V gene's germline CDR1 is LGHNA and CDR2 YSLEER. This CDR3 reads CASSQDLTGLADTQYF. The CDR3 nucleotides are TGCGCCAGCAGCCAAGATCTGACAGGGCTGGCAGATACGCAGTATTTT.

In this sample, this clonotype turned up a few times. The V gene is TRBV12-3 or TRBV12-4, the J gene TRBJ1-4; D is ambiguous. The CDR3 covers 11 residues. Trimming cost V 7 bases and J 8 bases, with 8 bases left between them. The CDR3 region is CASTLGEKLFF. Here the CDR3 DNA reads TGTGCCAGCACCTTGGGGGAAAAACTGTTTTTT.

The chain employs TRBV12-3 or TRBV12-4 and TRBJ2-5; the D call may be TRBD1 or TRBD2 (6 bases each). The CDR3 sequence is 18 residues long. The germline V and J ends were trimmed by 5 bases and 1 base, with 23 bases remaining between them. The CDR3 region is CASSPGGFLGALQETQYF. DNA for the CDR3: TGTGCCAGCAGTCCTGGGGGGTTTTTGGGGGCACTCCAAGAGACCCAGTACTTC.

The chain links TRBV11-2 to TRBJ2-7; TRBD2 matches 10 bases. Germline lookup yields CDR1 SGHAT and CDR2 FQNNGV. This CDR3 has 17 amino acids. Losses at the gene ends were 8 bases for V and 6 bases for J; bases not matched to a gene: 19. This chain's CDR3 is CASSSGASGSVTGEQYF. The CDR3 DNA reads as TGTGCCAGCTCCTCAGGGGCTAGCGGGAGTGTGACTGGCGAGCAGTACTTC.

This clonotype turned up a few times. The rearrangement links TRBV27 to TRBJ1-2; D not certain. CDR3 size: 13 residues. Germline CDR1 is MNHEY and CDR2 is SMNVEV (reference sequence). V was pared by 4 bases and J by 3 bases, with 9 bases between. DNA for the CDR3: TGTGCCAGCAGTTCGGAGGTAGACTATGGCTACACCTTC. The encoded protein is CASSSEVDYGYTF.

The chain has TRBV6-2 or TRBV6-3 and TRBJ2-1; D gene ambiguous. Trimming stripped 0 bases from V and 8 bases from J, with 5 bases between. The CDR3 has 12 amino acids. Germline CDR1 reads MNHEY; CDR2 reads SVGEGT. For the CDR3, the DNA is TGTGCCAGCAGTTACTCGGCTTATGAGCAGTTCTTC. This codes for CASSYSAYEQFF.

At least ten counts were recorded for this clonotype. This rearrangement joins TRBV27 to TRBJ2-7, with D maybe TRBD2 (6 bases). Germline V lookup: CDR1 MNHEY, CDR2 SMNVEV (reference sequence). The CDR3 loop spans 14 amino acids. V lost 2 bases and J lost 6, with 14 bases in between. Here the CDR3 reads CASSLRRDGSEQYF. The CDR3 DNA reads TGTGCCAGCAGTTTAAGGAGGGACGGGAGCGAGCAGTACTTC.

At least ten counts were recorded for this clonotype. The chain couples TRBV5-5 to TRBJ2-3; 8 bases fit TRBD1. Trimming cost V 2 bases and J 5 bases; bases outside gene matches: 10. This CDR3 spans 16 amino acids. Per germline, CDR1 SGHKS and CDR2 YYEKEE (reference sequence). This CDR3 is CASSLQGVWIGDTQYF. CDR3 coding DNA: TGTGCCAGCAGCTTACAGGGGGTTTGGATTGGAGATACGCAGTATTTT.

This clonotype was observed many times. V usage is TRBV29-1 and J usage is TRBJ2-7; 13 nucleotides line up with TRBD2. Germline CDR1 reads SQVTM; CDR2 reads ANQGSEA. V was clipped by 2 bases and J by 5 bases; unmatched bases: 9. The CDR3 consists of 16 residues. The DNA of the CDR3 is TGCAGCGTTGAATCACTAGCGGGGGGGCGTTGGAACGAGCAGTACTTC. Protein: CSVESLAGGRWNEQYF.

J is TRBJ2-3 and V is TRBV7-8; D call uncertain. Trimming stripped 3 bases from V and 0 bases from J, with 10 bases between. The germline V gene has CDR1 SGHVS and CDR2 FQNEAQ. The CDR3 has 15 residues. This chain's CDR3 is CASSLARLSTDTQYF. In DNA form, the CDR3 reads TGTGCCAGCAGCTTGGCTAGATTGAGCACAGATACGCAGTATTTT. Variable domain in full (rest from reference TRBV7-8 and TRBJ2-3): GAGVSQSPRYKVAKRGQDVALRCDPISGHVSLFWYQQALGQGPEFLTYFQNEAQLDKSGLPSDRFFAERPEGSVSTLKIQRTQQEDSAVYLCASSLARLSTDTQYFGPGTRLTVL.

This clonotype came up a few times. This chain connects TRBV5-5 to TRBJ1-2; no definite D call. The CDR3 runs 15 residues. Looked up from germline, CDR1 is SGHKS and CDR2 is YYEKEE (reference sequence). The V and J ends lost 3 bases and 3 bases respectively, with 15 bases between them. The CDR3 sequence is CASSSILGEYYGYTF. The CDR3, as DNA: TGTGCCAGCAGCTCGATACTTGGGGAGTACTATGGCTACACCTTC.

The chain is built from TRBV7-2 and TRBJ2-1, with D unresolved. Germline V CDR1 and CDR2: SGHTA, FQGNSA. The CDR3 runs 13 residues. The V gene lost 3 bases and the J gene lost 4 bases, with 7 bases spanning the gap. CDR3 region: CASSFGWYNEQFF. CDR3 coding DNA: TGTGCCAGCAGCTTTGGGTGGTACAATGAGCAGTTCTTC.

CDR3 region: CASSQSPGVKVAKNIQYF. In DNA form, the CDR3 reads TGTGCCAGCAGTCAATCACCCGGGGTCAAGGTGGCCAAAAACATTCAGTACTTC. This rearrangement joins TRBV27 to TRBJ2-4, with D possibly being TRBD2 (5 bases). V was clipped by 5 bases and J by 1 base, with 21 bases between them. The germline V gene has CDR1 MNHEY and CDR2 SMNVEV (reference sequence). The CDR3 consists of 18 residues.

The sample holds many counts of this clonotype. The V gene is TRBV6-5, the J gene TRBJ1-2; D perhaps matches TRBD1 (5 bases). The CDR3 runs 13 residues. V was shortened by 5 bases and J by 7 bases, with 14 bases between the two germline ends. The germline gives CDR1 MNHEY, CDR2 SVGAGI. The chain's CDR3 is CASSPARGSGYTF. In nucleotides, the CDR3 is TGTGCCAGCAGTCCCGCCCGGGGCAGTGGCTACACCTTC.

This chain joins TRBV5-6 and TRBJ2-1; the D is unclear. Germline V gene lookup returns CDR1 SGHDT and CDR2 YYEEEE. V shed 1 base and J shed 9 bases, with 8 bases lying between them. The CDR3 consists of 12 residues. The DNA of the CDR3 is TGTGCCAGCAGCTTGTACGTGCTTGAGCAGTTCTTC. Amino acid sequence: CASSLYVLEQFF. Supplemented by reference TRBV5-6 and TRBJ2-1, the full variable domain reads DAGVTQSPTHLIKTRGQQVTLRCSPKSGHDTVSWYQQALGQGPQFIFQYYEEEERQRGNFPDRFSGHQFPNYSSELNVNALLLGDSALYLCASSLYVLEQFFGPGTRLTVL.

This clonotype has at least ten counts. The chain has TRBV12-3 or TRBV12-4 and TRBJ2-5; 8 bases match TRBD2. Unmatched junction bases numbered 7, after V lost 5 bases and J lost 5 bases. This CDR3 contains 14 residues. In DNA, the CDR3 is TGTGCCAGCAGTGTCGGGGGGGCCTCGGAGACCCAGTACTTC. Its translation: CASSVGGASETQYF.

This clonotype was picked up a small number of times. The chain is built from TRBV14 and TRBJ2-1; 8 nucleotides match TRBD2. The V gene's germline CDR1 is SGHDN and CDR2 FVKESK. V was clipped by 4 bases and J by 7 bases; unmatched bases: 33. The CDR3 covers 23 residues. CDR3 residues: CASSPQLLAGSVSTRRGLNEQFF. DNA for the CDR3: TGTGCCAGCAGCCCCCAACTCCTAGCGGGTAGCGTTTCGACCCGGAGGGGTCTAAATGAGCAGTTCTTC.

This clonotype was observed many times. The chain combines TRBV20-1 with TRBJ2-7, with 7 nucleotides matching TRBD2. The CDR3 is 13 residues long. CDR1 is DFQATT, CDR2 SNEGSKA, per germline (reference sequence). V trimming: 3 bases; J trimming: 4 bases; junction bases outside the gene matches: 6. The CDR3 bases are TGCAGTGCTAGCTATCTGGGAGGGTACGAGCAGTACTTC. Its protein is CSASYLGGYEQYF.

The sample holds many counts of this clonotype. The rearrangement joins TRBV7-3 to TRBJ2-3, with 10 bases that match TRBD2. Germline V CDR1 and CDR2: SGHTA, FQGTGA. V gave up 1 base and J gave up 10 bases; unmatched junction bases: 5. CDR3 length equals 14 residues. This CDR3 is CASSLSTSGKAQYF. CDR3 coding DNA: TGTGCCAGCAGCTTAAGTACTAGCGGGAAAGCGCAGTATTTT.